These 9 T cell receptor beta chains were sequenced from one sample in a study of cytomegalovirus exposure and HLA in healthy donors. PCR amplification relied on 60 Vbeta primers (plus 13 Jbeta primers). The method was immunoSEQ multiplex PCR; TCRdb's version includes in-frame clones alone and lacks a portion of them. Of hundreds of thousands of clones in the sample, around 83% are singletons; the top ten hold 1.4%. Sequencing input: PBMCs. The origin of the receptors is a girl under 18 in good health and CMV-seronegative.

This clone was seen more than once but under ten times. The chain employs TRBV23-1 and TRBJ2-5; D call uncertain. TRBV23-1 is an ORF, and what it does is uncertain. The CDR3 has 17 residues. The germline V and J ends were trimmed by 0 bases and 2 bases, with 16 bases remaining between them. CDR3 amino acids: CASSQSMSSGTQETQYF. CDR3 in DNA: TGCGCCAGCAGTCAATCGATGTCTAGTGGCACGCAAGAGACCCAGTACTTC.

The rearrangement links TRBV4-2 to TRBJ1-3, with unresolved D. The CDR3 spans 14 residues. Germline V gene sequence: CDR1 LGHNA, CDR2 YNFKEQ. Trimming shortened V by 1 base and J by 5 bases, and 9 bases separated the two germline ends. CDR3 in DNA: TGTGCCAGCAGCCAAGGGGTTAGCCGAAACACCATATATTTT. This codes for CASSQGVSRNTIYF.

This clone was detected a few times. The chain uses TRBV6-5 and TRBJ2-6; 11 bases are a match to TRBD1. Unmatched junction bases numbered 0, after V lost 6 bases and J lost 2 bases. Germline V gives CDR1 MNHEY, CDR2 SVGAGI. The CDR3 has 15 amino acids. The CDR3 DNA reads as TGTGCCAGCAGGGGACAGGGGGCTGGGGCCAACGTCCTGACTTTC. Its translation: CASRGQGAGANVLTF.

The J gene is TRBJ2-1, the V gene TRBV5-1, with 9 positions matching TRBD2. CDR3 length: 21 amino acids. The trim removed 3 bases at V and 4 bases at J, leaving 23 bases unmatched. CDR1 is SGHRS and CDR2 is YFSETQ in the germline V gene. The CDR3 reads CASSSGEIWGASGVFYNEQFF. CDR3 coding DNA: TGCGCCAGCAGCTCTGGTGAGATATGGGGGGCTAGCGGGGTCTTTTACAATGAGCAGTTCTTC.

This sequence joins TRBV30 and TRBJ2-1; 7 bases fit TRBD2. Germline-derived CDR1 and CDR2 are GTSNPN and SVGIG (reference sequence). Unmatched junction bases numbered 4, after V lost 0 bases and J lost 2 bases. The CDR3 loop spans 15 amino acids. This CDR3 reads CAWSVSSGAYNEQFF. Written as DNA, the CDR3 is TGTGCCTGGAGTGTATCAAGCGGGGCCTACAATGAGCAGTTCTTC.

This clone was detected only once. V gene TRBV2 combines with J gene TRBJ1-1; the D gene is possibly TRBD1 (6 bases). Trimming removed 4 bases at V and 0 bases at J, with 12 bases between. The CDR3 runs 15 residues. Germline assignment: CDR1 SNHLY and CDR2 FYNNEI. The CDR3 here is CASSGTVSMNTEAFF. In nucleotides, the CDR3 is TGTGCCAGCAGTGGGACAGTAAGTATGAACACTGAAGCTTTCTTT.

Of note for this clone: This clone may be a read error of a much larger clone one base away. V and J are TRBV11-1 and TRBJ1-1; a possible D gene is TRBD1 (6 bases). The germline CDR1 and CDR2 sequences are SGHAT and FQDESV (reference sequence). The CDR3 has 14 amino acids. Between the trimmed V and J ends, which lost 2 bases and 1 base, there was a span of 8 bases. CDR3 protein: CASSLQGTNTEAFF. The CDR3 region has the DNA TGTGCCAGCAGCTTACAGGGGACGAACACTGAAGCTTTCTTT.

The rearrangement joins TRBV30 to TRBJ1-5; a weak D match, TRBD1 (6 bases). The germline V and J ends were trimmed by 1 base and 3 bases, with 13 bases remaining between them. Germline-derived CDR1 and CDR2 are GTSNPN and SVGIG (reference sequence). The CDR3 has 15 residues. This chain's CDR3 is CAWSGNTGHNQPQHF. In DNA form, the CDR3 reads TGTGCCTGGAGTGGCAACACAGGGCACAATCAGCCCCAGCATTTT.

The rearrangement links TRBV19 to TRBJ2-5, with 7 nucleotides matching TRBD1. Germline loops: CDR1 LNHDA, CDR2 SQIVND (reference sequence). The CDR3 consists of 12 residues. J gave up 3 bases and V 8 bases, and 3 bases lay outside the gene matches. The chain's CDR3 is CASPQGKETQYF. The CDR3 region has the DNA TGTGCCAGTCCACAGGGGAAAGAGACCCAGTACTTC.